These 7 T cell receptor beta chains were all obtained from the same sample, sequenced in a study of OX40 agonist ivuxolimab in advanced cancers. Library generation was performed with the immunoSEQ multiplex PCR assay. TCRdb took this table from immuneACCESS and kept in-frame rearrangements with V and J called. Such tables lack part of the clones; where checked against another copy, unresolved V genes explain under half of the gap, and the rest is unexplained. A total of tens of thousands of clones appear in this sample, about 80% of them only once. The ten largest clones capture roughly 4.2% of the sample. The starting material was CD4+ or CD8+ T cells sorted from blood, obtained in a trial of the OX40 agonist ivuxolimab. These receptors were collected from an adult with an advanced solid tumor such as melanoma, head and neck, liver or kidney cancer.

V gene TRBV15 combines with J gene TRBJ1-1; D ambiguous. Germline V gene lookup returns CDR1 LNHNV and CDR2 YYDKDF (reference sequence). V gave up 0 bases and J gave up 1 base, with 3 bases separating them. The CDR3 is 13 amino acids. The CDR3 sequence: CATSREANTEAFF. CDR3 nucleotide sequence: TGTGCCACCAGCAGAGAGGCGAACACTGAAGCTTTCTTT.

The chain is built from TRBV19 and TRBJ2-3; unclear D gene. The CDR3 sequence is 16 residues long. Between the trimmed V and J ends, which lost 4 bases and 5 bases, there was a span of 19 bases. CDR1 is LNHDA and CDR2 is SQIVND in the germline V gene (reference sequence). CDR3 loop: CASSTWTPQGGDTQYF. The CDR3 DNA reads as TGTGCCAGTAGTACTTGGACCCCGCAAGGTGGAGATACGCAGTATTTT.

The chain couples TRBV9 to TRBJ2-5, with a possible D match to TRBD2 (7 bases). Looked up from germline, CDR1 is SGDLS and CDR2 is YYNGEE. The V end was cut by 1 base, the J end by 4 bases, with 14 bases between. The CDR3 loop spans 15 amino acids. DNA of the CDR3: TGTGCCAGCAGCGTATGGGGGGGGGCCGGAGAGACCCAGTACTTC. It translates to CASSVWGGAGETQYF.

The chain is built from TRBV28 and TRBJ2-3; 10 bases are a match to TRBD1. With 6 bases clipped from V and 2 bases from J, the junction kept 8 bases outside the gene matches. The CDR3 is 16 residues long. In germline, CDR1 is MDHEN, CDR2 SYDVKM. The chain's CDR3 is CASSSPGQGVTDTQYF. CDR3 coding DNA: TGTGCCAGCAGCTCACCCGGACAGGGGGTCACAGATACGCAGTATTTT.

The rearrangement uses TRBV2 and TRBJ1-1; tentatively, D is TRBD1 (5 bases). V gave up 6 bases and J gave up 1 base, with 12 bases separating them. Germline V gene lookup returns CDR1 SNHLY and CDR2 FYNNEI. CDR3 length: 14 residues. The CDR3 here is CASSVGVRNTEAFF. The CDR3 DNA is TGTGCCAGCAGCGTAGGGGTGCGGAACACTGAAGCTTTCTTT.

The chain links TRBV18 to TRBJ1-5, with 7 bases that match TRBD1. V was clipped by 3 bases and J by 2 bases; unmatched bases: 13. This CDR3 region has 18 residues. In germline, CDR1 is KGHSH, CDR2 LQKENI. The CDR3 here is CASSPASTGLGGNQPQHF. The CDR3 DNA follows: TGTGCCAGCTCACCGGCCTCGACAGGGCTTGGAGGCAATCAGCCCCAGCATTTT.

V is TRBV2 and J is TRBJ2-1; D is tentatively TRBD1 or TRBD2 (5 bases each). The length of the CDR3 is 15 residues. Germline values: CDR1 SNHLY, CDR2 FYNNEI. V gave up 4 bases and J gave up 2 bases, with 12 bases separating them. The CDR3 nucleotides read TGTGCCAGCAGTGCACTAGGGGTTACCTACAATGAGCAGTTCTTC. This gives the protein CASSALGVTYNEQFF.